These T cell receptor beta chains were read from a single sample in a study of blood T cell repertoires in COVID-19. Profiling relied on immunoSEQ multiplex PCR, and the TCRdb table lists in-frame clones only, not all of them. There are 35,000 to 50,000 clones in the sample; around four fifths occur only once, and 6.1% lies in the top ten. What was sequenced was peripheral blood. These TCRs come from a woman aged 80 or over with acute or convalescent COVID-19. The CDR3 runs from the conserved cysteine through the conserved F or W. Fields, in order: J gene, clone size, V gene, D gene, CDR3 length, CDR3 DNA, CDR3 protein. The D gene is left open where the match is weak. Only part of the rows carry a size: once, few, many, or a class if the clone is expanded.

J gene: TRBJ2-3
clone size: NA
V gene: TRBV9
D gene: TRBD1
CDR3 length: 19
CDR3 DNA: TGTGCCAGCAGCGTAGCTCCATTCTTGGGGACAGGGGCCACAGATACGCAGTATTTT
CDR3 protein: CASSVAPFLGTGATDTQYF

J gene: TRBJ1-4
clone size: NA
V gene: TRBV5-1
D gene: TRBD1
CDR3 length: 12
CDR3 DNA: TGCGCCAGCAGCCTGGACAGGGTAAAACTGTTTTTT
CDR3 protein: CASSLDRVKLFF

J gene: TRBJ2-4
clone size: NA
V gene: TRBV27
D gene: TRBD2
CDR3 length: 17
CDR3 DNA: TGTGCCAGCAGTTTAGTGACTAGCGGGGGTAACGGAAACATTCAGTACTTC
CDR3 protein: CASSLVTSGGNGNIQYF

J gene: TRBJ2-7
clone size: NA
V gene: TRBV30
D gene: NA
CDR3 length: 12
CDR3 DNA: TGTGCCTGGAGTGTCACAGGCGCCGAGCAGTACTTC
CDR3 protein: CAWSVTGAEQYF

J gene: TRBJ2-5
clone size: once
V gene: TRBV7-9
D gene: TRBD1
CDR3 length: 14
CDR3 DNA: TGTGCCAGCAGCTTAGAAGACAGGGCAGAGACCCAGTACTTC
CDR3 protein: CASSLEDRAETQYF

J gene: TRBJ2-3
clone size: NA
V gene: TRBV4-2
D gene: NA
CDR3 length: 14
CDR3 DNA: TGTGCCAGCAGCCAAGGAGGAAGCACAGATACGCAGTATTTT
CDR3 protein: CASSQGGSTDTQYF

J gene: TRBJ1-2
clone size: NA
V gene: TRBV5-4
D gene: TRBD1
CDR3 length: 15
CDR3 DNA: TGTGCCAGCAGGCTCGTGACGACAGGGGACTATGGCTACACCTTC
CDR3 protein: CASRLVTTGDYGYTF

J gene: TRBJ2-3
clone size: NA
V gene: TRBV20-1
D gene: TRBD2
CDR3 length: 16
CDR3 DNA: TGCAGTGCTAGTAAAAGACTAGCGTTTAGCACAGATACGCAGTATTTT
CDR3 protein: CSASKRLAFSTDTQYF

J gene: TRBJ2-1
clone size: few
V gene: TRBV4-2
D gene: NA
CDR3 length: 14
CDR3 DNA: TGTGCCAGCAGCCATCCAACAGGGTACAATGAGCAGTTCTTC
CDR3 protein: CASSHPTGYNEQFF

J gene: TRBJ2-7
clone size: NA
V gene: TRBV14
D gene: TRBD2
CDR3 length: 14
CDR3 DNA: TGTGCCAGCAGCCCGACTAGCGGGGGAGGCGAGCAGTACTTC
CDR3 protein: CASSPTSGGGEQYF

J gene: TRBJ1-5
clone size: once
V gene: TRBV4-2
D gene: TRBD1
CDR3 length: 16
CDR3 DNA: TGTGCCAGCAGCCAAGACAGGGGGTATAGCAATCAGCCCCAGCATTTT
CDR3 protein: CASSQDRGYSNQPQHF

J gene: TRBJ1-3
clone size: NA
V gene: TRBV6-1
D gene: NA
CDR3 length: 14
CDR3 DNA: TGTGCCAGCACCGAGTACCCCTCTGGAAACACCATATATTTT
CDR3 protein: CASTEYPSGNTIYF

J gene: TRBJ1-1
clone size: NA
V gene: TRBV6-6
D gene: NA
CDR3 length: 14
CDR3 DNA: TGTGCCAGCAGTTACTCGACAGAGAACACTGAAGCTTTCTTT
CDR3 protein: CASSYSTENTEAFF

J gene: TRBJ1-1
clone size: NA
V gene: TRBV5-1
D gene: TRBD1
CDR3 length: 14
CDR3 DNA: TGCGCCAGCAGCTCAGGGGGAGGAAACACTGAAGCTTTCTTT
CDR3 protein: CASSSGGGNTEAFF

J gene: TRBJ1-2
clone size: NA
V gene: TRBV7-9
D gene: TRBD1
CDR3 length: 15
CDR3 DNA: TGTGCCAGCAGCCTCGGGCAGGGGGCTTACTATGGCTACACCTTC
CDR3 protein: CASSLGQGAYYGYTF

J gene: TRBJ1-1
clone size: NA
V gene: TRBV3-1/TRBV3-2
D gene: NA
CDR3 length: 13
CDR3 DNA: TGTGCCAGCAGCCGGGGCAGGAACACTGAAGCTTTCTTT
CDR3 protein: CASSRGRNTEAFF

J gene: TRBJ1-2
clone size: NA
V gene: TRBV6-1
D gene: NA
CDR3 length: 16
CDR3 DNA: TGTGCCAGCAGTGAAGCACAGGGCAGTACCACTGATGGCTACACCTTC
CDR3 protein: CASSEAQGSTTDGYTF

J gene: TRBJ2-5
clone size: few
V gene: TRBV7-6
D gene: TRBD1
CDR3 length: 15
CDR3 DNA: TGTGCCAGCAGCTTAGCAGGGACAGACCAAGAGACCCAGTACTTC
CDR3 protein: CASSLAGTDQETQYF

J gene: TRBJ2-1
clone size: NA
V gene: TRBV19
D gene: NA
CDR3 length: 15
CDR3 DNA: TGTGCCAGTAGACCCGTGGTAGGCCGGGGCAATGAGCAGTTCTTC
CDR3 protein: CASRPVVGRGNEQFF

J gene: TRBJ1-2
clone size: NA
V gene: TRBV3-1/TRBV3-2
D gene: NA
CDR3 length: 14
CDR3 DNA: TGTGCCAGCAGCCAAGATCCGGGGGTCCATGGCTACACCTTC
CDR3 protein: CASSQDPGVHGYTF

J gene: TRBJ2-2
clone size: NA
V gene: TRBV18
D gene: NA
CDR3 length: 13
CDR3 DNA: TGTGCCAGCTTTCCCACGAACACCGGGGAGCTGTTTTTT
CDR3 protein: CASFPTNTGELFF

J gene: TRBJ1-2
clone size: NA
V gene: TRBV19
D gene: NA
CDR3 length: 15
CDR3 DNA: TGTGCCAGTACTGCCGGACAGTCCGGGGCCTATGGCTACACCTTC
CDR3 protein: CASTAGQSGAYGYTF